The 6 T cell receptor beta chains listed next were all sequenced from one sample in a study of T cell changes during pregnancy in multiple sclerosis. Assay used: immunoSEQ multiplex PCR; TCRdb lists only in-frame clones, some missing. The table shows 55,000 to 95,000 clones, with more than 80% occurring only once. The source material was peripheral blood, sampled in the second trimester of pregnancy. Receptor source: a female donor in good health, enrolled as a control in a pregnancy study.

CDR3 nucleotides: TGTGCCAGCAATTCCCGGGAGGGGGTCACTGAAGCTTTCTTT. The encoded protein is CASNSREGVTEAFF. The chain combines TRBV28 with TRBJ1-1; D perhaps matches TRBD1 (6 bases). CDR1 and CDR2 from the germline V gene are MDHEN and SYDVKM. V was pared by 7 bases and J by 4 bases, with 16 bases between. The CDR3 contains 14 residues.

The genes are TRBV4-3 and TRBJ2-2, with 7 bases identical to TRBD1. CDR1 is LGHNA, CDR2 YSLEER, per germline. This CDR3 region has 16 residues. Trimming removed 1 base from V and 5 bases from J; junction bases left unmatched: 7. CDR3 sequence reads: CASSQALGTVTGELFF. DNA for the CDR3: TGCGCCAGCAGCCAAGCCCTCGGGACAGTGACCGGGGAGCTGTTTTTT.

This clone was seen only a few times. This chain links TRBV5-1 with TRBJ1-1; D gene uncertain. This CDR3 region has 13 residues. Germline CDR1 SGHRS, CDR2 YFSETQ. V was pared by 5 bases and J by 1 base, with 9 bases between. CDR3 DNA sequence: TGCGCCAGCAGGGTGGGAGGGAACACTGAAGCTTTCTTT. Translating gives CASRVGGNTEAFF. Together with reference TRBV5-1 and TRBJ1-1, the CDR3 gives the full variable domain: KAGVTQTPRYLIKTRGQQVTLSCSPISGHRSVSWYQQTPGQGLQFLFEYFSETQRNKGNFPGRFSGRQFSNSRSEMNVSTLELGDSALYLCASRVGGNTEAFFGQGTRLTVV.

The chain uses TRBV7-6 and TRBJ2-3; D is undetermined. The ends were cut back, 6 bases at V and 4 bases at J, with 8 bases in the middle. Germline CDR1 and CDR2: SGHVS and FNYEAQ. The CDR3 runs to 12 residues. CDR3 residues: CASSKAADTQYF. The CDR3 nucleotides read TGTGCCAGCAGTAAGGCGGCAGATACGCAGTATTTT.

The CDR3 DNA is TGTGCCAGCAGTCCGAGCCGGGACTATGGCTACACCTTC. This gives the protein CASSPSRDYGYTF. V usage is TRBV7-2 and J usage is TRBJ1-2; D is ambiguous. The CDR3 extends over 13 amino acids. In germline, CDR1 is SGHTA, CDR2 FQGNSA. V lost 6 bases and J 3 bases, leaving 11 bases between the germline ends.

This clone was recorded only once. V is TRBV19 and J is TRBJ1-5, with D perhaps TRBD1 (5 bases). Germline V gene data show CDR1 as LNHDA and CDR2 as SQIVND (reference sequence). CDR3 size: 15 residues. V lost 3 bases and J 2 bases, leaving 11 bases between the germline ends. The CDR3 DNA is TGTGCCAGTAGTATCTGGGGGGTGGGCAATCAGCCCCAGCATTTT. It yields the protein CASSIWGVGNQPQHF. The full variable domain, completed using reference TRBV19 and TRBJ1-5, is DGGITQSPKYLFRKEGQNVTLSCEQNLNHDAMYWYRQDPGQGLRLIYYSQIVNDFQKGDIAEGYSVSREKKESFPLTVTSAQKNPTAFYLCASSIWGVGNQPQHFGDGTRLSIL.